Shown below are 13 T cell receptor beta chains from a single sample sequenced in a study of blood T cells in healthy people across ages. It was with a sample-barcoded 5' primer and a J-beta primer mix that a second PCR of roughly 7 to 12 cycles was run. TCRdb re-derived calls from the 5' RACE reads in MiXCR, one entry per CDR3 protein. The sample carries 1.5 million to 2 million distinct CDR3 sequences, roughly 27% recorded once. The sequenced sample was blood. All receptors come from a young woman in good health.

This clonotype was recorded at least ten times. The rearrangement uses TRBV5-5 and TRBJ1-5; the match to TRBD1 covers 7 bases. Trimming at V came to 4 bases and at J to 0 bases, leaving 4 bases not matched to a gene. The germline V gene has CDR1 SGHKS and CDR2 YYEKEE (reference sequence). This CDR3 has 15 amino acids. CDR3 nucleotide sequence: TGTGCCAGCAGCCGGGGACAGAATAGCAATCAGCCCCAGCATTTT. It yields the protein CASSRGQNSNQPQHF.

In the case of this clonotype: This may come from a read error, since a much larger clone is one base off. The chain employs TRBV29-1 and TRBJ1-2; D is possibly TRBD1 (5 bases). Germline CDR1 SQVTM, CDR2 ANQGSEA. The CDR3 contains 14 residues. CDR3 nucleotide sequence: TGCAGCGTTGATGGGGACGGCGGCAACTATGGCCACACCTTC. It codes for CSVDGDGGNYGHTF.

This clonotype was recorded only once. The V and J genes are TRBV10-3 and TRBJ1-2; D call uncertain. The CDR3 has 13 amino acids. Trimming removed 2 bases at V and 8 bases at J, with 12 bases between. Looked up from germline, CDR1 is ENHRY and CDR2 is SYGVKD. This chain's CDR3 is CAISERGVGGYTF. In DNA, the CDR3 is TGTGCCATCAGTGAGCGTGGGGTGGGAGGCTACACCTTC.

This clonotype was observed a few times. With a far larger clone one base away, a read error is the likely cause. This chain joins TRBV28 and TRBJ2-5, with D uncertain. CDR3 size: 12 residues. Germline CDR1 MDHEN, CDR2 SYDVKM. DNA of the CDR3: TGTGCCAGCAGTCTCTCCCAAGAGACCCGGTACTTC. Translating it yields CASSLSQETRYF.

This clonotype was counted only a few times. This chain connects TRBV2 to TRBJ2-5, with 9 bases lining up with TRBD2. CDR3 length: 14 amino acids. V shed 3 bases and J 4 bases; nucleotides not matched to a gene: 3. Germline V gene sequence: CDR1 SNHLY, CDR2 FYNNEI. CDR3 sequence: CASSELRGGETQYF. The DNA for the CDR3 is TGTGCCAGCAGTGAGTTGCGGGGGGGAGAGACCCAGTACTTC.

This clonotype was picked up many times. V is TRBV6-5 and J is TRBJ1-4; 10 bases are shared with TRBD1. In germline, CDR1 is MNHEY, CDR2 SVGAGI. J was trimmed by 7 bases and V by 5 bases; bases with no gene match: 4. The CDR3 has 14 residues. CDR3 DNA sequence: TGTGCCAGCAGTGACAGGGGGCGAAGTGAAAAACTGTTTTTT. Translation gives CASSDRGRSEKLFF.

For the CDR3, the DNA is TGCAGTGCCCACCCTATTTCCGGAGCGGGAGGGTCATACAATGAGCAGTACTTC. Residues: CSAHPISGAGGSYNEQYF. The chain carries TRBV20-1 and TRBJ2-7; 10 positions agree with TRBD2. From germline, CDR1 is DFQATT and CDR2 SNEGSKA (reference sequence). The CDR3 extends over 18 amino acids. The V gene end was trimmed by 6 bases and the J gene end by 7 bases; junction bases not matched to a gene: 24.

The CDR3 loop is CASSAWGGGYNEQFF. In DNA form, the CDR3 reads TGTGCCAGCAGTGCCTGGGGCGGGGGATACAATGAGCAGTTCTTC. The chain uses TRBV6-1 and TRBJ2-1; 7 nucleotides agree with TRBD2. The germline gives CDR1 MNHNS, CDR2 SASEGT. After removal of 4 bases from V and 4 bases from J, the junction contained 7 bases not matched to a gene. CDR3 length: 15 residues.

The V call is TRBV6-1, the J call TRBJ1-1; 8 positions agree with TRBD1. Germline CDR1 MNHNS, CDR2 SASEGT. With V trimmed by 7 bases and J by 2 bases, 6 bases remained unmatched. This CDR3 region has 14 residues. DNA of the CDR3: TGTGCCAGCATGAGCGGACAGGGTAACACTGAAGCTTTCTTT. Translated: CASMSGQGNTEAFF.

The rearrangement links TRBV20-1 to TRBJ2-3; TRBD2 matches 10 bases. V gave up 7 bases and J gave up 2 bases; unmatched junction bases: 3. CDR3 length: 13 residues. Germline loops: CDR1 DFQATT, CDR2 SNEGSKA (reference sequence). CDR3 nucleotide sequence: TGCAGTGGTAGCGGGGGGTTCACAGATACGCAGTATTTT. This sequence encodes CSGSGGFTDTQYF.

This clonotype was detected only a few times. CDR3 DNA sequence: TGTGCCAGCAGCCCCGCCCTTAGCGGCACTTACGAGCAGTACTTC. This encodes CASSPALSGTYEQYF. The gene calls are TRBV7-2 and TRBJ2-7; weak D call: TRBD2 (6 bases). Trimming pared 5 bases from V and 4 bases from J, leaving 18 bases between. The CDR3 runs 15 residues. The germline V gene encodes CDR1 SGHTA and CDR2 FQGNSA.

The chain carries TRBV2 and TRBJ1-4; no clear D. Trimming took 5 bases from V and 8 from J, leaving 12 bases between them. The V gene's germline CDR1 is SNHLY and CDR2 FYNNEI. There are 13 residues in the CDR3. The CDR3 reads CASSPDGSEKLFF. The CDR3 DNA sequence: TGTGCCAGCAGTCCCGATGGCAGCGAAAAACTGTTTTTT. Full variable domain (rest looked up from reference TRBV2 and TRBJ1-4): EPEVTQTPSHQVTQMGQEVILRCVPISNHLYFYWYRQILGQKVEFLVSFYNNEISEKSEIFDDQFSVERPDGSNFTLKIRSTKLEDSAMYFCASSPDGSEKLFFGSGTQLSVL.

J is TRBJ1-2 and V is TRBV19; possible D gene TRBD1, 6 bases. Germline CDR1 and CDR2: LNHDA and SQIVND (reference sequence). V lost 9 bases, J lost 4 bases, and 21 bases lay in between. The CDR3 is 15 amino acids. The CDR3: CASSPRQAVFYGYTF. CDR3 nucleotide sequence: TGTGCCAGCAGTCCTCGACAGGCGGTCTTCTATGGCTACACCTTC.